Sequencing of this T cell receptor (beta chain) was carried out in a study of T cell repertoires in cytomegalovirus infection. Across the study: Indications came from public TCR beta signatures; they pointed to CMV infection and to a matching HLA type.

TCRdb called the reads again in MiXCR, with one record for every CDR3 protein. Among approximately 400,000 distinct CDR3 sequences, about a third were seen once, and the ten largest hold roughly an eighth. Germline CDR1 DFQATT, CDR2 SNEGSKA (reference sequence). V was pared by 1 base and J by 6 bases, with 13 bases between. This CDR3 has 14 residues. A note on this clonotype: No antigen is known for it.

Study conclusions and caveats: Cumulated frequencies of public TCR beta families served to identify carriers of CMV plus the relevant HLA. CMV-specific TCR beta clonotypes restricted by HLA-C were the ones dominating the ex vivo response.

The rearrangement joins TRBV20-1 to TRBJ2-1, with D possibly TRBD2 on 6 matching bases. The sequencing sample was made of PBMCs. The sequence was obtained from a human donor in good health (CMV status not recorded). Some clones in this sample may be carry-over from other donors' samples. In DNA form, the CDR3 reads TGCAGTGCTAGAGGGGGACTCGTGACCAATGAGCAGTTCTTC. Its protein product is CSARGGLVTNEQFF.